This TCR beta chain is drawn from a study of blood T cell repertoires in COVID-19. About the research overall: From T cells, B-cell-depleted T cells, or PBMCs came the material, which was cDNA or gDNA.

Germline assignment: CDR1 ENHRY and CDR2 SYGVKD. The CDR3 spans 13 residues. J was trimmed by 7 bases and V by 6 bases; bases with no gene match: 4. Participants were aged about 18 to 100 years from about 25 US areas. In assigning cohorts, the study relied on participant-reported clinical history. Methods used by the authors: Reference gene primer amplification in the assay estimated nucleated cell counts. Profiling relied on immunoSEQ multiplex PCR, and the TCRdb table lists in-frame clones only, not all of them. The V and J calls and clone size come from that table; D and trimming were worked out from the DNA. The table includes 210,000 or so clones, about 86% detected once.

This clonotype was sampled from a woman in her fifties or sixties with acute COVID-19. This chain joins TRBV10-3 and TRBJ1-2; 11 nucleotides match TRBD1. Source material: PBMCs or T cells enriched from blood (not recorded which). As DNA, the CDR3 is TGTGCCATCAGAGGGACAGGGGGTTTTGGCTACACCTTC. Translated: CAIRGTGGFGYTF.